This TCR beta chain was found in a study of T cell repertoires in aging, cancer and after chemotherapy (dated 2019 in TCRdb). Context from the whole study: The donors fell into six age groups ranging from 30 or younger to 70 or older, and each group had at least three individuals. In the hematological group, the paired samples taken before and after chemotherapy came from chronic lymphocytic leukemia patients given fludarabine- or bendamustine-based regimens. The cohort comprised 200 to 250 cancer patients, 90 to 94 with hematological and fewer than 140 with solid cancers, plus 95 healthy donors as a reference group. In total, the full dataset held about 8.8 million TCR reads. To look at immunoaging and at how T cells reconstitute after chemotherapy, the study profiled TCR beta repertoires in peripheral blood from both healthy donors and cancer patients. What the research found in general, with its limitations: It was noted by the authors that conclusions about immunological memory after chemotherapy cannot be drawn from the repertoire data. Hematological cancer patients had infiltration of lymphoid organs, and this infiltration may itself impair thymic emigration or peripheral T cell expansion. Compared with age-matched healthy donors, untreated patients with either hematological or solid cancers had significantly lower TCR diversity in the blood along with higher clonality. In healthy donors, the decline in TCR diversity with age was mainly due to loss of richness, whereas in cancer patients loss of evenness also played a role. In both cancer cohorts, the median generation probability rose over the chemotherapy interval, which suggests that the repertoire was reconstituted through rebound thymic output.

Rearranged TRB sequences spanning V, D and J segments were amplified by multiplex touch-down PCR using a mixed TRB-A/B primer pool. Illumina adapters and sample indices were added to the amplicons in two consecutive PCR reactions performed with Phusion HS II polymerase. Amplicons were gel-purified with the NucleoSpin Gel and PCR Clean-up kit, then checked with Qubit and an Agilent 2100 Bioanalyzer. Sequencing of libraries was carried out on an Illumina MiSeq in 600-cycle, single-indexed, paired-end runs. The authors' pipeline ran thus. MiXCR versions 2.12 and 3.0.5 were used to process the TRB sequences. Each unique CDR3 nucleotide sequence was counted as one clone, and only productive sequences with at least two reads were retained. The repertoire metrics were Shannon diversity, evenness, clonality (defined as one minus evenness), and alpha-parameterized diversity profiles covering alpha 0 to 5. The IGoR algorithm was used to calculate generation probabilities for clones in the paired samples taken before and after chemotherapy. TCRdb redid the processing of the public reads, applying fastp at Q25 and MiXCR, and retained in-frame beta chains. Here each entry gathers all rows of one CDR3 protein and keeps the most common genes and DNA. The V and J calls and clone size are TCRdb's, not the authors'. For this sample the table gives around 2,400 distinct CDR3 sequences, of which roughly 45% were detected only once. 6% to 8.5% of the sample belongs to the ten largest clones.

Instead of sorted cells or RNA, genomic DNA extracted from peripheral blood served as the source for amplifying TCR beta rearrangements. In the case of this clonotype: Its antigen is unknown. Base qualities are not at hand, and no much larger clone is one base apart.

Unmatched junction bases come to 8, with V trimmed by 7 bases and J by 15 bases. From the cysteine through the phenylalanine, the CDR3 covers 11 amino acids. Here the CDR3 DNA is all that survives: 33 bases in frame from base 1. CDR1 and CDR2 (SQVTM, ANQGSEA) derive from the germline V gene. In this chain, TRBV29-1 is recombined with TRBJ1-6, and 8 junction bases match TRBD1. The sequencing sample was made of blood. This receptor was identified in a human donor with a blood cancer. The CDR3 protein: CSAGQEAVLHF. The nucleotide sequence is TGCAGCGCGGGACAGGAGGCGGTCCTCCACTTT.